This entry lists 17 T cell receptor delta chains sequenced from one sample in a study of γδ T cells in repeated Plasmodium falciparum infection. TCRdb reanalysed the multiplex PCR reads via CATT. The sample lists about 93,000 delta-chain clones; less than 1% were seen once. Vgamma9/Vdelta2+ and Vdelta2-negative gammadelta T cells were flow-sorted from PBMC for bulk sequencing. Sample: gamma-delta T cells from blood. These TCRs come from a pool of human donors (malaria-infected and uninfected, not separated).

This clone has only a few counts. The protein recorded in TCRdb matches a much larger clone and deviates from this DNA's translation at residue 13, suggesting a read error; the protein here is obtained by translating the DNA. The V and J genes are TRDV2 and TRDJ1, with 8 bases that match TRDD3. Germline V gene data show CDR1 as GEAIGNYY and CDR2 as EKD. The CDR3 runs to 16 residues. The CDR3 loop is CACDRTGGLYTDELIF. The CDR3 coding sequence is TGTGCCTGTGACCGTACTGGGGGTTTGTACACCGATGAACTCATCTTT.

This clone has only a few counts. The protein that TCRdb holds for this DNA derives from a much larger clone and differs from the translated DNA at residue 9, which likely indicates a read error; the protein shown here is translated from the DNA. The chain carries TRDV1 and TRDJ1, with 8 bases identical to TRDD3. The J gene, not given by TCRdb, was assigned here from a germline match of the nucleotide sequence. Germline CDR1 TSWWSYY, CDR2 QGS. The CDR3 contains 22 residues. V dropped 0 bases and J dropped 1; count of bases not matched to a gene: 22. In DNA, the CDR3 is TGTGCTCTTGGGGAACTAACCCTTCCCAGATACTGGGGGCCGCCGGCCACCGATAAACTCATCTTT. Protein product: CALGELTLPRYWGPPATDKLIF.

Worth noting for this clone: The protein TCRdb gives is from a much larger clone and does not agree with this DNA's translation at residue 9, likely a read error; the protein shown here comes from the DNA. The J gene is TRDJ1, the V gene TRDV2; a weak D match, TRDD3 (6 bases). TCRdb gives no J gene; it was assigned here by matching the DNA to germline. Germline values: CDR1 GEAIGNYY, CDR2 EKD. V lost 1 base to trimming and J lost 0 bases, with 32 bases between them. The CDR3 length is 22 residues. The CDR3, as DNA: TGTGCCTGTGACACTTTAAGGGATAGGGGGACCAATACAGGGGACTACACCGATAAACTCATCTTT. It specifies CACDTLRDRGTNTGDYTDKLIF.

For this clone: Only one base separates this from a far larger clonotype, so it likely reflects a read error. Other nucleotide sequences in the sample specify the same CDR3. V gene TRDV2 was called; the J gene was not; the table names TRDD3, a call not compared with the DNA. Germline V gene sequence: CDR1 GEAIGNYY, CDR2 EKD. CDR3 length equals 21 residues. CDR3 sequence: CACDTKFLEGIRGIHTDKLIF. The CDR3 DNA reads TGTGCCTGTGACACCAAATTCCTAGAAGGGATACGCGGCATCCACACCGATAAACTCATCTTC.

Regarding this clone: The TCRdb protein comes from a much larger clone and disagrees with this DNA's translation at residue 5, likely due to a read error; the protein given here is derived from the DNA. The chain joins TRDV2 to TRDJ1; TRDD3 agrees at 9 bases. TCRdb carries no J gene annotation; the J gene was assigned here by matching the DNA with germline. CDR1 is GEAIGNYY, CDR2 EKD, per germline. V lost 3 bases, J lost 2 bases, and 6 bases stayed unmatched. The CDR3 loop spans 15 amino acids. The CDR3 sequence: CACDAGGILTDKLIF. CDR3 in DNA: TGTGCCTGTGACGCCGGGGGGATACTAACCGATAAACTCATCTTT.

This clone was recorded a few times. TCRdb's listed protein matches a much larger clone and diverges from this DNA's translation at residue 9, likely through a read error; the protein shown comes from the DNA. This chain links TRDV2 with TRDJ1; no clear D. The J gene, left out of TCRdb, was set here by checking the DNA against germline. CDR3 size: 22 residues. Looked up from germline, CDR1 is GEAIGNYY and CDR2 is EKD. The V end lost 3 bases, the J end lost 0 bases, and 34 bases lay between the germline ends. CDR3 loop: CACDPILARDPSRVFDTDKLIF. The CDR3 bases are TGTGCCTGTGACCCCATTTTGGCTAGGGACCCTAGTAGGGTCTTCGACACCGATAAACTCATCTTT.

As concerns this clone: A far larger clone is just one base off, so this is likely a read error. Other DNA sequences in the sample encode the same CDR3. V usage is TRDV2 and J usage is TRDJ1; 8 nucleotides match TRDD3. TCRdb leaves out the J gene; it was filled in here by matching the DNA to germline. The J segment lost 6 bases and the V segment lost 7 bases, leaving 24 bases of the junction unmatched. The CDR3 loop spans 18 amino acids. Germline V gives CDR1 GEAIGNYY, CDR2 EKD. CDR3 sequence: CACDPLGEATGGSHKLIF. In nucleotides, the CDR3 is TGTGCCTGCGACCCCTTAGGGGAGGCGACTGGGGGCTCCCATAAACTCATCTTT.

In its sample, this clone was seen a few times. TCRdb's listed protein matches a much larger clone and diverges from this DNA's translation at residue 8, likely through a read error; the protein shown comes from the DNA. The chain joins TRDV1 to TRDJ2, with D possibly matching TRDD3 (6 bases). TCRdb records no J gene; here it was assigned by comparing the DNA to germline. This CDR3 is 17 amino acids long. CDR1 and CDR2 (germline): TSWWSYY, QGS. The V gene lost 6 bases and the J gene lost 4 bases, with 21 bases spanning the gap. The CDR3 region is CALGFTGRYPPTAQLFF. Here the CDR3 DNA reads TGTGCTCTTGGATTTACTGGGAGATACCCCCCGACAGCACAACTCTTCTTT.

This clone has just a few counts. The protein recorded in TCRdb matches a much larger clone and deviates from this DNA's translation at residue 10, suggesting a read error; the protein here is obtained by translating the DNA. V is TRDV2 and J is TRDJ3; TRDD3 matches at 10 bases. TCRdb supplies no J gene; here it was assigned by aligning the nucleotide sequence to germline. There are 20 residues in the CDR3. With 0 bases clipped from V and 1 base from J, the junction kept 8 bases outside the gene matches. In germline, CDR1 is GEAIGNYY, CDR2 EKD. The CDR3 DNA reads as TGTGCCTGTGACACCGTACTGGGGGATGCACGGTCCTGGGACACCCGACAGATGTTTTTC. It encodes CACDTVLGDARSWDTRQMFF.

This clone was seen more than once but under ten times. TCRdb's protein for this DNA is that of a much larger clone and differs from the translation at residue 3, likely a read error; the protein shown is the DNA translation. The J gene is TRDJ1, the V gene TRDV2; 11 bases match TRDD3. The J gene, absent from TCRdb, was called here by matching the DNA to germline. CDR1 GEAIGNYY and CDR2 EKD come from the germline V gene. This CDR3 region has 19 residues. CDR3 sequence reads: CARDTPWKVGDTYTDKLIF. CDR3 nucleotide sequence: TGTGCCCGTGACACGCCTTGGAAGGTGGGGGATACGTACACCGATAAACTCATCTTT.

A few counts support this clone. TCRdb's protein, taken from a much larger clone, differs from this DNA's translation at residue 8, likely owing to a read error; the protein displayed comes from the DNA. This chain joins TRDV2 and TRDJ1; either TRDD2 or TRDD3 may fit D (6 bases each). TCRdb leaves out the J gene; it was filled in here by matching the DNA to germline. The CDR3 covers 19 residues. Trimming left V 0 bases short and J 8 bases short, with 30 bases between. From germline, CDR1 is GEAIGNYY and CDR2 EKD. CDR3 loop: CACDTVLEDTINTFPKLIF. In DNA, the CDR3 is TGTGCCTGTGACACCGTACTGGAGGATACTATCAATACCTTCCCCAAACTCATCTTT.

For this clone: TCRdb's listed protein matches a much larger clone and diverges from this DNA's translation at residue 10, likely through a read error; the protein shown comes from the DNA. This rearrangement joins TRDV1 to TRDJ1; D tentatively reads TRDD2 or TRDD3 (7 bases each). No J gene was available from TCRdb, and it was assigned here by a germline match of the DNA. Per the germline V gene, CDR1 is TSWWSYY and CDR2 is QGS. Trimming left V 1 base short and J 6 bases short, with 36 bases between. This CDR3 has 22 amino acids. CDR3 DNA: TGTGCTCTTGGGGAACCATTCCTACGGGCCACTACAGCTGGGGGCCGACTCAATAAACTCATCTTT. Its translation is CALGEPFLRATTAGGRLNKLIF.

This clone was seen a few times. A far larger clone is only one base removed, so a read error is likely. Other DNA variants within this sample encode the same CDR3. A V gene of TRDV1 was called, but no J gene was assigned; the table's D call, TRDD3, was not checked against the DNA. CDR1 is TSWWSYY, CDR2 QGS, per germline. The CDR3 consists of 18 residues. The CDR3 DNA sequence: TGTGCTCTTGGGTCCCGTTCCCTAATGGGATACGGAACCGATAAACTCATCTTC. This sequence encodes CALGSRSLMGYGTDKLIF.

This clone has ten or more counts. The TCRdb protein and the DNA translation do not line up at residue 8; the protein shown here was made by translating the DNA. The V call is TRDV1, the J call TRDJ1, with 10 positions matching TRDD3. The germline gives CDR1 TSWWSYY, CDR2 QGS. The CDR3 consists of 21 residues. With 4 bases clipped from V and 3 bases from J, the junction kept 23 bases outside the gene matches. CDR3 amino acids: CALGAFPLKVGGYRYADKLIF. Written as DNA, the CDR3 is TGTGCTCTTGGGGCATTTCCTTTGAAGGTTGGGGGATACAGGTACGCCGATAAACTCATCTTT.

With respect to this clone: The protein TCRdb lists belongs to a much larger clone and differs from this DNA's translation at residue 19, which points to a read error; the protein shown is made from the DNA. The chain has TRDV2 and TRDJ1; 9 bases line up with TRDD3. The J gene is not listed in TCRdb, so it was assigned here from a DNA match to germline. The CDR3 spans 22 residues. CDR1 is GEAIGNYY, CDR2 EKD, per germline. The CDR3 spells CACDEITTLTGGPLSYTDELIF. CDR3 nucleotide sequence: TGTGCCTGTGACGAAATTACAACACTGACTGGGGGACCCTTATCGTACACCGATGAACTCATCTTT.

This clone was recorded at least ten times. DNA for the CDR3: TGTGCTCTTGGGGAAAACGGGGGTCACTGGGGGATGACTGGCCCGTACACCGATAAACTCATCTTT. This encodes CALGENGGHWGMTGPYTDKLIF. The chain recombines TRDV1 with TRDJ1; TRDD3 matches at 10 bases. Germline V gene lookup returns CDR1 TSWWSYY and CDR2 QGS. This CDR3 is 22 amino acids long. With 2 bases clipped from V and 0 bases from J, the junction kept 21 bases outside the gene matches.

This clone was recorded at least ten times. A far bigger clonotype differs at one base, so this is likely a read error. Additional DNA sequences in this sample encode the identical CDR3. This rearrangement joins TRDV2 to TRDJ1; D unclear. This CDR3 is built from 14 residues. Germline assignment: CDR1 GEAIGNYY and CDR2 EKD. The CDR3 DNA reads as TGTGCCTGCGACACCGTAATGTACACCGATAAACTCATCTTT. It yields the protein CACDTVMYTDKLIF.